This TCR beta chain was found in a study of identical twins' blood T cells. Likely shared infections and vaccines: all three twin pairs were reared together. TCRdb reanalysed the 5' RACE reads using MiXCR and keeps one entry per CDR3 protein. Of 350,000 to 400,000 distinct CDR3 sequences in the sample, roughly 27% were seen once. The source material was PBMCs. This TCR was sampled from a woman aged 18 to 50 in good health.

The CDR3 DNA reads TGTGCCAGCAACCAGGGGTACGAGCAGTACTTC. Its translation: CASNQGYEQYF. The gene calls are TRBV28 and TRBJ2-7; possibly TRBD1 for D (6 bases). The length of the CDR3 is 11 residues. Germline V lookup: CDR1 MDHEN, CDR2 SYDVKM. Trimming took off 7 bases at V and 4 bases at J, with 8 bases between the two ends.